This T cell receptor (beta chain) was sequenced for a study of blood T cell repertoires in COVID-19. This clone was counted many times. Germline loops: CDR1 MNHEY, CDR2 SMNVEV (reference sequence). The CDR3 runs 14 residues. Trimming shortened V by 5 bases and J by 4 bases, and 11 bases separated the two germline ends. Libraries were prepared by immunoSEQ multiplex PCR; TCRdb keeps only in-frame clonotypes and omits some of them. The sample holds 250,000 to 300,000 clones, roughly 84% seen once. The clonotype comes from a woman aged 18 to 35 with acute or convalescent COVID-19. Sequenced sample: peripheral blood. The chain recombines TRBV27 with TRBJ1-4; a weak D match, TRBD1 (5 bases). The CDR3 nucleotides read TGTGCCAGCAGTCCCAGGGAGGGTAATGAAAAACTGTTTTTT. This translates into CASSPREGNEKLFF.